The sample holds a few counts of the clone carrying this TCR beta chain. What it binds is not known. The CDR3 sequence is 14 residues long. V shed 1 base and J 6 bases; nucleotides not matched to a gene: 6. Germline V gene sequence: CDR1 MDHEN, CDR2 SYDVKM. This was a deep-level run. Replicate PCRs run on sorted subsets employed roughly 180 ng DNA, around 31,000 T cell genomes. Measured with immunoSEQ multiplex PCR; TCRdb has only the in-frame clones, and not every one. Among about 2.1 million clones, 80% to 95% were seen once, and the ten largest hold approximately 1.6%. The data originate from a study of shared clonotypes between healthy human individuals. Study-level results: Clonotypes not shared had lower generation probabilities than those common to all four donors.

The naive CD8 subset, CD45RO-negative cells positively selected for CCR7, excluded terminally differentiated effector memory CD45RA+ cells. The sequenced sample consisted of naive CD8+ T cells from PBMCs. The sequence derives from a man in his late teens or twenties in good health. Some clones in this sample may be carry-over from other donors' samples. V is TRBV28 and J is TRBJ2-7; 7 bases line up with TRBD2. CDR3 region: CASSLYGGEGEQYF. CDR3 nucleotides: TGTGCCAGCAGTTTATATGGGGGGGAGGGCGAGCAGTACTTC.